This T cell receptor beta chain was retrieved from a study of cytomegalovirus exposure and HLA in healthy donors. Study-level information: Early release data held 85 million to 95 million unique TCRs from HLA-typed donors.

A note on this clone: The antigen is not known.

Amplification used 60 Vbeta primers and 13 Jbeta primers. The method was immunoSEQ multiplex PCR; TCRdb's version includes in-frame clones alone and lacks a portion of them. The data show roughly 130,000 clones, about two thirds seen once. General study results and limits: When analyzed later, a missense DCLRE1C variant was found to be linked to TCR beta V- and J-gene trimming.

The TCR sequence derives from a man aged 40-49 years in good health and CMV-seropositive. Source material: PBMCs.

The CDR3 protein is CASRQGRNTIYF. The CDR3 nucleotides are TGTGCCAGTAGGCAGGGAAGAAACACCATATATTTT. The chain is built from TRBV6-1 and TRBJ1-3, with D perhaps TRBD1 (5 bases). The CDR3 is made up of 12 amino acids. Per the germline V gene, CDR1 is MNHNS and CDR2 is SASEGT. The ends were cut back, 9 bases at V and 5 bases at J, with 11 bases in the middle.